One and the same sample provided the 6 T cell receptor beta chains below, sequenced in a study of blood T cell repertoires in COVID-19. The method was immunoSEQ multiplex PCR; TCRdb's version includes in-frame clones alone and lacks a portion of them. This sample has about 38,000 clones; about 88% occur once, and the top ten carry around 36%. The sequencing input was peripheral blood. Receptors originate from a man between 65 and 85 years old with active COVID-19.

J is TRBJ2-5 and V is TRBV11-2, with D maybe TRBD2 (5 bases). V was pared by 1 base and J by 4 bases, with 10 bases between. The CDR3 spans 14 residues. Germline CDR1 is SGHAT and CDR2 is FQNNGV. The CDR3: CASSLGTGSETQYF. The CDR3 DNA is TGTGCCAGCAGCTTAGGAACGGGATCAGAGACCCAGTACTTC.

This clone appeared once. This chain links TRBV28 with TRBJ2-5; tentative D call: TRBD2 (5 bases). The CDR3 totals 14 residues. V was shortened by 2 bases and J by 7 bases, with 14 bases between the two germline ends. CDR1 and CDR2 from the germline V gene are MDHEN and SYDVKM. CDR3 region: CASSLAGGLRTQYF. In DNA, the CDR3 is TGTGCCAGCAGTTTAGCGGGCGGCCTACGGACCCAGTACTTC. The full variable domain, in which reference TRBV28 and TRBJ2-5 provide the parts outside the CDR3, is DVKVTQSSRYLVKRTGEKVFLECVQDMDHENMFWYRQDPGLGLRLIYFSYDVKMKEKGDIPEGYSVSREKKERFSLILESASTNQTSMYLCASSLAGGLRTQYFGPGTRLLVL.

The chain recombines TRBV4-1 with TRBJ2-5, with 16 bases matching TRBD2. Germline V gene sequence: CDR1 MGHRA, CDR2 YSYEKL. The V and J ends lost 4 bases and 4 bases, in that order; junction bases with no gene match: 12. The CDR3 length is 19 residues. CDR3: CASSLTGTSGGGTPETQYF. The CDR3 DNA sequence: TGCGCCAGCAGCCTCACGGGGACTAGCGGGGGGGGGACCCCAGAGACCCAGTACTTC.

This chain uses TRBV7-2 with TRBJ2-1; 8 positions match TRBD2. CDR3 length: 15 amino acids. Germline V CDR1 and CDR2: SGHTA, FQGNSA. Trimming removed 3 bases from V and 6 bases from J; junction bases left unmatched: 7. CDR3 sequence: CASSFVGGGRNEQFF. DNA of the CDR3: TGTGCCAGCAGCTTCGTCGGGGGGGGCCGCAATGAGCAGTTCTTC.

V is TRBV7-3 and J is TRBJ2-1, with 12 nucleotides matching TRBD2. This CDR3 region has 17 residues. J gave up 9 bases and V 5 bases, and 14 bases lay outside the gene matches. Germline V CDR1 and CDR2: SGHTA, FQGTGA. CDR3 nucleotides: TGTGCCAGCAGCGCTAGTGCCACTAGCGGGAGGATGGGTGAGCAGTTCTTC. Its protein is CASSASATSGRMGEQFF. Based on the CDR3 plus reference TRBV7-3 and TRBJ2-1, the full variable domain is GAGVSQTPSNKVTEKGKYVELRCDPISGHTALYWYRQSLGQGPEFLIYFQGTGAADDSGLPNDRFFAVRPEGSVSTLKIQRTERGDSAVYLCASSASATSGRMGEQFFGPGTRLTVL.

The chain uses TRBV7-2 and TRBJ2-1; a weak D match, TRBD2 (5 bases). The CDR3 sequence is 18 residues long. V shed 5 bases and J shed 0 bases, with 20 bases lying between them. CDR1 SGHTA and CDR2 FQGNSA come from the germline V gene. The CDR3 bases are TGTGCCAGCAGCCCTCAATCGGACTCCTGGAGCTCCTACAATGAGCAGTTCTTC. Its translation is CASSPQSDSWSSYNEQFF.